This T cell receptor (beta chain) was identified in a study of breast tumors, draining lymph nodes, adjacent tissues. Study outcomes and limitations: Luminal-like breast cancer showed significantly greater tumor-nontumor repertoire similarity than basal-like breast cancer did.

Germline-derived CDR1 and CDR2 are MNHEY and SVGEGT. The V segment lost 9 bases and the J segment 4 bases; nucleotides outside the gene matches: 13. CDR3 length: 15 amino acids. TCRdb passed the multiplex PCR reads through MiXCR, listing each CDR3 protein once. Among about 180,000 distinct CDR3 sequences, about 30% were seen once, and the ten largest hold roughly 3.8%. As concerns this clonotype: Its antigen is currently unknown.

Samples came from axillary lymph nodes draining the breast cancer. This clonotype originated in a female donor with breast cancer. Some clones in this sample may be carry-over from other donors' samples. This chain uses TRBV6-2 or TRBV6-3 with TRBJ2-5; TRBD2 matches 8 bases. The sequencing sample was made of axillary lymph node tissue. The CDR3 loop reads CASRISGTRRETQYF. CDR3 DNA sequence: TGTGCCAGTAGGATTAGCGGGACTCGTCGAGAGACCCAGTACTTC.